The rows below give T cell receptor beta chains drawn from one sample of a study of vaccination effects on CD4 cells after COVID-19. No antigen has been assigned to these receptors. Using immunoSEQ multiplex PCR, the repertoire was profiled, and TCRdb retains in-frame clones only, with some absent. Here the sample spans under 50,000 clones, 60% to 80% being singletons. The source material was CD4+ T cells from PBMCs cultured without peptide, sampled before COVID-19 vaccination. Every receptor here comes from a human donor who had a prior SARS-CoV-2 infection. Both conserved end residues are trimmed from each CDR3. Fields, in order: J gene, V gene, CDR3 protein.

J gene: TRBJ2-1
V gene: TRBV2
CDR3 protein: ASSALNEQF

J gene: TRBJ2-2
V gene: TRBV6-5
CDR3 protein: ASMVTANTGELF

J gene: TRBJ1-2
V gene: TRBV7-3
CDR3 protein: ASSQQGGGGGYT

J gene: TRBJ1-6
V gene: TRBV5-4
CDR3 protein: ASSPQRTGGNSPLH

J gene: TRBJ2-3
V gene: TRBV7-3
CDR3 protein: ASSGGGSADTQY

J gene: TRBJ1-2
V gene: TRBV5-1
CDR3 protein: ASSPGVNYGYT

J gene: TRBJ1-6
V gene: TRBV7-9
CDR3 protein: ASSLGGSNSGSLH

J gene: TRBJ2-7
V gene: TRBV7-9
CDR3 protein: ASSPRDRDYEQY

J gene: TRBJ2-7
V gene: TRBV20-1
CDR3 protein: SASTPKGDYEQY

J gene: TRBJ1-2
V gene: TRBV5-1
CDR3 protein: ASRPGQGNNYGYT

J gene: TRBJ2-1
V gene: TRBV24-1
CDR3 protein: ATSESGGYYNEQF

J gene: TRBJ1-1
V gene: TRBV3-1/TRBV3-2
CDR3 protein: ASSPNLESEAF

J gene: TRBJ2-5
V gene: TRBV30
CDR3 protein: AWSAGLAGSGRETQY

J gene: TRBJ2-5
V gene: TRBV3-1/TRBV3-2
CDR3 protein: ASSPRVTTRGTQY

J gene: TRBJ2-1
V gene: TRBV7-2
CDR3 protein: ASSSALAGNNEQF

J gene: TRBJ2-7
V gene: TRBV6-2/TRBV6-3
CDR3 protein: ASSYGGGGLRGREQY

J gene: TRBJ1-1
V gene: TRBV6-6
CDR3 protein: ASSYTLEAF

J gene: TRBJ2-1
V gene: TRBV7-3
CDR3 protein: ASSWTPRGEQF

J gene: TRBJ1-4
V gene: TRBV19
CDR3 protein: ASSAGLQGGGKLF

J gene: TRBJ2-7
V gene: TRBV2
CDR3 protein: ASSRDTFYEQY

J gene: TRBJ2-3
V gene: TRBV7-2
CDR3 protein: ASSLRGGGAGFGTDTQY

J gene: TRBJ2-7
V gene: TRBV6-1
CDR3 protein: ASSESGAGGPDYEQY

J gene: TRBJ2-7
V gene: TRBV12-3/TRBV12-4
CDR3 protein: ASRGTPESEQY

J gene: TRBJ2-2
V gene: TRBV29-1
CDR3 protein: SSLTGGTGELF

J gene: TRBJ2-3
V gene: TRBV11-3
CDR3 protein: ASSLARDSFTDTQY

J gene: TRBJ1-5
V gene: TRBV7-3
CDR3 protein: ASSQTGGGDQPQH

J gene: TRBJ2-1
V gene: TRBV7-3
CDR3 protein: ASSPLGGAYNEQF

J gene: TRBJ2-5
V gene: TRBV18
CDR3 protein: ASSPPPLAGTLQETQY

J gene: TRBJ2-7
V gene: TRBV30
CDR3 protein: AWSDGGRMK

J gene: TRBJ2-2
V gene: TRBV11-2
CDR3 protein: ASTPLREHRELF

J gene: TRBJ2-7
V gene: TRBV7-9
CDR3 protein: ASSLSFSSYEQY

J gene: TRBJ2-5
V gene: TRBV3-1/TRBV3-2
CDR3 protein: ASGFCGETQY

J gene: TRBJ1-4
V gene: TRBV5-1
CDR3 protein: ASSLAPQNPLLF